This entry concerns a single T cell receptor beta chain. As yet, its antigen is unknown. The data are from a study of cytomegalovirus exposure and HLA in healthy donors. Profiled with immunoSEQ multiplex PCR; TCRdb holds only in-frame clones, not every one. The sample lists 200,000 to 250,000 clones; around 86% were seen once. The CDR3 is 14 amino acids. The germline gives CDR1 SNHLY, CDR2 FYNNEI. The junction had 6 bases not matched to a gene; V was cut back by 6 bases and J by 4 bases. Study-level findings and limits: Among TCR sequences, most were rare, though some public TCRs appeared in many donors. Researchers catalogued some 160 TCR beta chains as cytomegalovirus-associated. CMV antigen specificity was confirmed in vitro for a few CMV-associated chains. It was found in a later analysis that first-cohort TCR clusters tended to co-occur in the 120 validation repertoires.

V and J are TRBV2 and TRBJ1-2; 9 bases are a match to TRBD1. The specimen sequenced was PBMCs. The TCR originated in a woman in her late teens or twenties in good health and CMV-seropositive. CDR3 nucleotide sequence: TGTGCCAGCAGCCTGGGACAGGGTGTCTATGGCTACACCTTC. Translating it yields CASSLGQGVYGYTF. Full variable domain (rest looked up from reference TRBV2 and TRBJ1-2): EPEVTQTPSHQVTQMGQEVILRCVPISNHLYFYWYRQILGQKVEFLVSFYNNEISEKSEIFDDQFSVERPDGSNFTLKIRSTKLEDSAMYFCASSLGQGVYGYTFGSGTRLTVV.